These 29 T cell receptor beta chains share one sample of origin, sequenced in a study of blood T cell repertoires in COVID-19. Clones were sequenced by immunoSEQ multiplex PCR, and TCRdb holds only the in-frame ones, with some missing. The table lists about 310,000 clones, under 90% of them singletons. Sequenced input: PBMCs or T cells enriched from blood (not recorded which). All receptors come from a woman in her twenties or thirties who had recovered from COVID-19.

V gene TRBV27 combines with J gene TRBJ2-1, with D tentatively TRBD2 (6 bases). Germline V gives CDR1 MNHEY, CDR2 SMNVEV (reference sequence). The CDR3 runs to 18 residues. With 5 bases removed from V and 8 bases from J, the gap between germline ends came to 28 bases. The CDR3 sequence: CASSIRRRGLLLRDEQFF. CDR3 nucleotides: TGTGCCAGCAGTATAAGGCGGCGGGGATTACTTCTGAGGGATGAGCAGTTCTTC.

The chain is built from TRBV27 and TRBJ2-7, with 11 nucleotides matching TRBD2. CDR1 and CDR2 (germline): MNHEY, SMNVEV (reference sequence). This CDR3 spans 14 amino acids. With 7 bases clipped from V and 3 bases from J, the junction kept 5 bases outside the gene matches. The CDR3 reads CASNLAGGGYEQYF. Written as DNA, the CDR3 is TGTGCCAGCAACCTAGCGGGAGGAGGCTACGAGCAGTACTTC.

This chain connects TRBV19 to TRBJ2-7; 7 bases map to TRBD2. The germline gives CDR1 LNHDA, CDR2 SQIVND (reference sequence). Trimming at V came to 6 bases and at J to 2 bases, leaving 13 bases not matched to a gene. This CDR3 spans 16 amino acids. The CDR3 DNA reads TGTGCCAGTAGCCCGCCCGGGGGGAAACTTACCTACGAGCAGTACTTC. It codes for CASSPPGGKLTYEQYF.

The V call is TRBV4-1, the J call TRBJ2-1; possibly TRBD2 for D (6 bases). The CDR3 runs 14 residues. V lost 1 base and J lost 15, with 19 bases in between. Germline CDR1 reads MGHRA; CDR2 reads YSYEKL. The CDR3 loop reads CASSQVPTGVVPFF. The CDR3, as DNA: TGCGCCAGCAGCCAAGTACCGACGGGGGTTGTGCCGTTCTTC.

The chain has TRBV5-4 and TRBJ1-3, with no clear D. CDR1 and CDR2 (germline): SGHNT, YYREEE (reference sequence). CDR3 length equals 13 residues. V lost 3 bases, J lost 0 bases, and 4 bases lay in between. CDR3 DNA: TGTGCCAGCAGCTACAACTCTGGAAACACCATATATTTT. It codes for CASSYNSGNTIYF.

The V call is TRBV28, the J call TRBJ1-1; D gene unclear. Per germline, CDR1 MDHEN and CDR2 SYDVKM. V dropped 2 bases and J dropped 1 base, with 11 bases sitting between them. The CDR3 is 15 residues long. CDR3 amino acids: CASSLIVSSNTEAFF. CDR3 nucleotides: TGTGCCAGCAGTTTAATCGTGTCCTCGAACACTGAAGCTTTCTTT.

V and J are TRBV29-1 and TRBJ1-3, with D unclear. The ends were cut back, 4 bases at V and 3 bases at J, with 4 bases in the middle. Germline-derived CDR1 and CDR2 are SQVTM and ANQGSEA. This CDR3 contains 11 residues. The CDR3 region is CSVAGGNTIYF. The CDR3 bases are TGCAGCGTTGCCGGTGGAAACACCATATATTTT.

This clone was detected a few times. The chain carries TRBV9 and TRBJ1-1; D is unresolved. CDR3 length: 13 residues. V was clipped by 2 bases and J by 5 bases, with 10 bases between them. Germline values: CDR1 SGDLS, CDR2 YYNGEE. The CDR3 here is CASSVNTWTEAFF. Here the CDR3 DNA reads TGTGCCAGCAGCGTGAACACGTGGACTGAAGCTTTCTTT. Based on the CDR3 plus reference TRBV9 and TRBJ1-1, the full variable domain is DSGVTQTPKHLITATGQRVTLRCSPRSGDLSVYWYQQSLDQGLQFLIQYYNGEERAKGNILERFSAQQFPDLHSELNLSSLELGDSALYFCASSVNTWTEAFFGQGTRLTVV.

V usage is TRBV5-4 and J usage is TRBJ1-2; a possible D gene is TRBD1 (6 bases). The V gene lost 0 bases and the J gene lost 4 bases, with 10 bases spanning the gap. Looked up from germline, CDR1 is SGHNT and CDR2 is YYREEE (reference sequence). The CDR3 has 14 residues. CDR3 bases: TGTGCCAGCAGCTTGGGACAGGTCGCCTATGGCTACACCTTC. Its protein is CASSLGQVAYGYTF.

This chain links TRBV30 with TRBJ1-6; D call uncertain. The CDR3 sequence is 13 residues long. The germline gives CDR1 GTSNPN, CDR2 SVGIG (reference sequence). Trimming left V 3 bases short and J 6 bases short, with 9 bases between. The CDR3 sequence: CAWSLIFNSPLHF. The CDR3 DNA sequence: TGTGCCTGGAGCTTAATTTTTAATTCACCCCTCCACTTT.

V usage is TRBV5-1 and J usage is TRBJ2-5; 7 bases match TRBD2. The CDR3 contains 14 residues. V dropped 4 bases and J dropped 3; count of bases not matched to a gene: 6. Germline CDR1 is SGHRS and CDR2 is YFSETQ. Here the CDR3 reads CASSRRLAEETQYF. CDR3 nucleotides: TGCGCCAGCAGCCGACGTCTAGCGGAAGAGACCCAGTACTTC.

The chain combines TRBV9 with TRBJ2-1; TRBD2 agrees at 9 bases. Germline V gene data show CDR1 as SGDLS and CDR2 as YYNGEE. V lost 4 bases to trimming and J lost 10 bases; unmatched junction nucleotides: 9. This CDR3 contains 14 residues. DNA for the CDR3: TGTGCCAGCAGCCTTCGACTAGCGGAAGGAGAGCAGTTCTTC. Its translation: CASSLRLAEGEQFF.

This chain's CDR3 is CASLQGGGYTF. The CDR3 bases are TGTGCCAGCCTTCAGGGTGGTGGCTACACCTTC. The chain links TRBV2 to TRBJ1-2, with a weak D call TRBD1 (5 bases). Trimming took off 8 bases at V and 7 bases at J, with 11 bases between the two ends. The germline V gene encodes CDR1 SNHLY and CDR2 FYNNEI. The CDR3 contains 11 residues.

This chain's CDR3 is CATQTSGREHEQFF. Written as DNA, the CDR3 is TGTGCCACCCAGACTAGCGGGAGGGAACATGAGCAGTTCTTC. The chain recombines TRBV2 with TRBJ2-1, with TRBD2 identical over 14 bases. Per the germline V gene, CDR1 is SNHLY and CDR2 is FYNNEI. The CDR3 length is 14 residues. With V trimmed by 10 bases and J by 8 bases, 7 bases remained unmatched.

The chain couples TRBV27 to TRBJ2-7, with a weak D call TRBD1 (5 bases). The CDR3 runs to 13 residues. Germline CDR1 and CDR2: MNHEY and SMNVEV (reference sequence). The V and J ends lost 10 bases and 0 bases respectively, with 13 bases between them. CDR3 in amino acids: CATSDSHSYEQYF. The CDR3 DNA reads TGTGCCACTTCAGACAGCCACTCCTACGAGCAGTACTTC.

This clone was recorded only once. J is TRBJ2-7 and V is TRBV2, with TRBD1 matching 7 bases. This CDR3 is built from 12 residues. Germline CDR1 is SNHLY and CDR2 is FYNNEI. With V trimmed by 2 bases and J by 6 bases, 1 base remained unmatched. The CDR3 protein is CASSENRGEQYF. The DNA of the CDR3 is TGTGCCAGCAGTGAAAACAGGGGCGAGCAGTACTTC.

In DNA, the CDR3 is TGTGCCAGCAGGCCCGGTGACAGGGGGCTAGACTATGGCTACACCTTC. This sequence encodes CASRPGDRGLDYGYTF. The chain carries TRBV11-2 and TRBJ1-2; TRBD1 agrees at 10 bases. Germline CDR1 and CDR2: SGHAT and FQNNGV. The CDR3 runs to 16 residues. Trimming at V came to 6 bases and at J to 3 bases, leaving 10 bases not matched to a gene. The whole variable domain, remainder taken from reference TRBV11-2 and TRBJ1-2, is EAGVAQSPRYKIIEKRQSVAFWCNPISGHATLYWYQQILGQGPKLLIQFQNNGVVDDSQLPKDRFSAERLKGVDSTLKIQPAKLEDSAVYLCASRPGDRGLDYGYTFGSGTRLTVV.

The J gene is TRBJ1-6, the V gene TRBV30, with 8 nucleotides matching TRBD1. Germline assignment: CDR1 GTSNPN and CDR2 SVGIG (reference sequence). V shed 2 bases and J 0 bases; nucleotides not matched to a gene: 6. The CDR3 sequence is 17 residues long. The CDR3 coding sequence is TGTGCCTGGAGTACACAGGGGGTGAGCTCCTATAATTCACCCCTCCACTTT. This codes for CAWSTQGVSSYNSPLHF.

V gene TRBV12-3 or TRBV12-4 combines with J gene TRBJ2-3; D remains unclear. This CDR3 is built from 13 residues. V dropped 3 bases and J dropped 5 bases, with 9 bases sitting between them. The CDR3 reads CASSLQVLDTQYF. CDR3 nucleotide sequence: TGTGCCAGCAGTTTGCAGGTTTTAGATACGCAGTATTTT.

The chain recombines TRBV12-3 or TRBV12-4 with TRBJ2-7; the match to TRBD2 covers 8 bases. V lost 6 bases, J lost 6 bases, and 7 bases stayed unmatched. This CDR3 is 13 amino acids long. CDR3 DNA sequence: TGTGCCAGCAGCGGGGGGGGCCTCTTCGAGCAGTACTTC. Protein product: CASSGGGLFEQYF.

The chain joins TRBV7-3 to TRBJ1-1; 7 positions match TRBD1. V gave up 7 bases and J gave up 6 bases; unmatched junction bases: 17. From germline, CDR1 is SGHTA and CDR2 FQGTGA. The CDR3 sequence is 16 residues long. In DNA, the CDR3 is TGTGCCAGCAAACCTGAGGGCGGGACAGAGGGATCTGAAGCTTTCTTT. Translating it yields CASKPEGGTEGSEAFF. The entire variable domain, with the rest obtained from reference TRBV7-3 and TRBJ1-1, is as follows: GAGVSQTPSNKVTEKGKYVELRCDPISGHTALYWYRQSLGQGPEFLIYFQGTGAADDSGLPNDRFFAVRPEGSVSTLKIQRTERGDSAVYLCASKPEGGTEGSEAFFGQGTRLTVV.

This chain links TRBV6-6 with TRBJ1-3; possibly TRBD1 for D (5 bases). The germline V and J ends were trimmed by 0 bases and 0 bases, with 9 bases remaining between them. Germline V gene sequence: CDR1 MNHNY, CDR2 SVGAGI (reference sequence). CDR3 size: 16 residues. The CDR3, as DNA: TGTGCCAGCAGTTACTCCCGGCAGGGCTCTGGAAACACCATATATTTT. This translates into CASSYSRQGSGNTIYF.

This rearrangement joins TRBV11-2 to TRBJ1-3; D remains unclear. Germline V gene sequence: CDR1 SGHAT, CDR2 FQNNGV. Trimming cost V 4 bases and J 2 bases, with 9 bases left between them. The CDR3 is 14 amino acids. Here the CDR3 reads CASSWIRAGNTIYF. CDR3 DNA sequence: TGTGCCAGCAGCTGGATCCGGGCTGGAAACACCATATATTTT.

This chain joins TRBV27 and TRBJ2-1; 8 bases agree with TRBD2. The CDR3 contains 16 residues. The V gene's germline CDR1 is MNHEY and CDR2 SMNVEV (reference sequence). The V segment lost 3 bases and the J segment 3 bases; nucleotides outside the gene matches: 7. The CDR3 protein is CASSLNGRAVYNEQFF. CDR3 bases: TGTGCCAGCAGTTTGAACGGGAGGGCCGTCTACAATGAGCAGTTCTTC.

The table lists this clone with a count of one. This chain uses TRBV7-9 with TRBJ1-2; possibly TRBD1 for D (5 bases). Germline CDR1 and CDR2: SEHNR and FQNEAQ (reference sequence). The V end was cut by 2 bases, the J end by 8 bases, with 9 bases between. This CDR3 has 12 residues. The CDR3 nucleotides are TGTGCCAGCAGCTTACAGGGTAGCGGCTACACCTTC. This sequence encodes CASSLQGSGYTF.

The chain links TRBV6-5 to TRBJ1-4; 8 nucleotides line up with TRBD1. Germline V gives CDR1 MNHEY, CDR2 SVGAGI. CDR3 size: 14 residues. V lost 6 bases and J lost 7; bases outside the gene matches: 7. This CDR3 reads CASSPQTGVEKLFF. As DNA, the CDR3 is TGTGCCAGCAGCCCCCAGACAGGGGTTGAAAAACTGTTTTTT.

The V and J genes are TRBV19 and TRBJ2-3; 11 bases fit TRBD2. The CDR3 extends over 16 amino acids. V shed 4 bases and J 4 bases; nucleotides not matched to a gene: 7. Germline-derived CDR1 and CDR2 are LNHDA and SQIVND (reference sequence). The CDR3 sequence is CASSTPTSGISDTQYF. In nucleotides, the CDR3 is TGTGCCAGTAGTACCCCGACTAGCGGGATCTCAGATACGCAGTATTTT.

This clone was recorded only once. The chain is built from TRBV30 and TRBJ1-2, with 8 bases that match TRBD1. The V and J ends lost 4 bases and 4 bases, in that order; junction bases with no gene match: 2. Per germline, CDR1 GTSNPN and CDR2 SVGIG (reference sequence). The CDR3 is 12 amino acids. The CDR3 region is CAWTQGGYGYTF. CDR3 sequence (DNA): TGTGCCTGGACACAGGGGGGCTATGGCTACACCTTC.

This chain links TRBV5-4 with TRBJ2-7; D may be TRBD1 (5 bases). CDR1 and CDR2 (germline): SGHNT, YYREEE (reference sequence). V lost 4 bases and J lost 2, with 13 bases in between. This CDR3 region has 14 residues. The CDR3 here is CASSLPTETYEQYF. In nucleotides, the CDR3 is TGTGCCAGCAGCCTACCGACAGAAACCTACGAGCAGTACTTC.